The sequence of this T cell receptor beta chain was determined in a study of T cell repertoires in cytomegalovirus infection. Study in general: Newly reported HLA-C-restricted and thoroughly characterized HLA-B-restricted CMV epitopes were employed.

In regard to this clonotype: What it binds is unknown.

TCRdb re-analysed the reads in MiXCR, keeping a single row per CDR3 protein. The sample lists some 800,000 distinct CDR3 sequences; about 27% were seen once. Notes on the study in general: Ex vivo responses were dominated by HLA-C-restricted CMV-specific TCR beta clonotypes. Cumulated frequencies of public TCR beta families served to identify carriers of CMV plus the relevant HLA.

Trimming left V 6 bases short and J 9 bases short, with 23 bases between. Germline V gene data show CDR1 as KGHSH and CDR2 as LQKENI. This CDR3 is built from 15 residues. The chain employs TRBV18 and TRBJ1-2, with D possibly TRBD1 on 6 matching bases. The TCR sequence derives from a human donor in good health (CMV status not recorded). Some clones in this sample may be carry-over from other donors' samples. The sequences come from cultured CD8+ T cells from PBMCs, collected from culture after CMV antigen stimulation. CDR3 amino acids: CASSHPGAGERSYTF. DNA of the CDR3: TGTGCCAGCTCCCACCCAGGGGCTGGCGAGAGGAGCTACACCTTC.